The clone carrying this TCR beta chain came up a few times. The antigen remains undetermined. The V end was cut by 4 bases, the J end by 0 bases, with 21 bases between. This CDR3 spans 18 amino acids. Per germline, CDR1 MNHNS and CDR2 SASEGT. The data originate from a study of identical twins. Study-wide results and limits: Models underpredicted monozygotic twin sharing of out-of-frame TCR alpha. The study drew conclusions from cross-sectional statistical analysis, not from following the same donors.

A universal primer binding site was introduced by template switching. The final cDNA contained unique molecular identifiers. Via MiXCR, TCRdb re-called the 5' RACE reads, giving one row per CDR3 protein. Of 1.5 million to 2 million distinct CDR3 sequences in the sample, roughly 35% were seen once. The sequenced sample was cord blood. This clonotype was obtained from a newborn girl in good health. The chain carries TRBV6-1 and TRBJ1-1; D unclear. DNA of the CDR3: TGTGCCAGCAGTGCCGCCGGGGAAGGGTCCATCATGAACACTGAAGCTTTCTTT. It translates to CASSAAGEGSIMNTEAFF.